Each of the 2 T cell receptor beta chains below was sequenced from the same sample in a study of cytomegalovirus exposure and HLA in healthy donors. The repertoire was sequenced with immunoSEQ multiplex PCR; TCRdb's copy has only in-frame clones and lacks some. The data show approximately 220,000 clones, 75% to 95% seen once. The sequencing sample was made of PBMCs. These receptors were collected from a young woman in good health and CMV-seronegative.

The chain carries TRBV11-2 and TRBJ2-7, with D tentatively TRBD1 (6 bases). Germline V gene data show CDR1 as SGHAT and CDR2 as FQNNGV. There are 16 residues in the CDR3. Trimming removed 2 bases from V and 4 bases from J, with 18 bases in between. CDR3 in DNA: TGTGCCAGCAGCTTATTCCCCAGGGGCCGTAAGTACGAGCAGTACTTC. Protein sequence: CASSLFPRGRKYEQYF.

This clone was seen more than once but under ten times. The chain couples TRBV6-1 to TRBJ2-5; 9 nucleotides agree with TRBD2. The CDR3 loop spans 15 amino acids. Trimming at V came to 1 base and at J to 4 bases, leaving 4 bases not matched to a gene. In germline, CDR1 is MNHNS, CDR2 SASEGT. In nucleotides, the CDR3 is TGTGCCAGCAGTGAAGGAGCGGGAGGAGCAGAGACCCAGTACTTC. This translates into CASSEGAGGAETQYF.